A single sample gave rise to the 23 T cell receptor beta chains below, sequenced in a study of identical twins. From the 5' RACE reads, TCRdb called clonotypes with MiXCR, one entry per CDR3 protein. The sample shows roughly 480,000 distinct CDR3 sequences, 20% to 30% of them seen only once. The same data also contributed to another study, on T cells expressing NK-cell markers.

The sample comprised CD4+ T cells sorted from blood. These receptors came from a woman aged 18-29 years in good health.

In its sample, this clonotype was seen once. V and J are TRBV27 and TRBJ2-7; either TRBD1 or TRBD2 may fit D (6 bases each). CDR1 and CDR2 (germline): MNHEY, SMNVEV (reference sequence). The CDR3 consists of 15 residues. V was trimmed by 5 bases and J by 2 bases, leaving 16 bases between them. For the CDR3, the DNA is TGTGCCAGCAGTCCGAAAGGAGGGGGAACCTACGAGCAGTACTTC. Translating gives CASSPKGGGTYEQYF.

A few counts support this clonotype. No DNA is shown, since the ends of the CDR3 on it are uncertain; the CDR3 is the one TCRdb lists. The chain employs TRBV21-1 and TRBJ2-7; TRBD1, the D gene given by the table, was not confirmed from the DNA. TRBV21-1 is described as a pseudogene. Including both end residues, the CDR3 is 16 amino acids long. The CDR3 protein is CASSKVGRGSSYEQYF.

This clonotype was observed a handful of times. This sequence joins TRBV6-1 and TRBJ2-1; D is possibly TRBD2 (6 bases). The CDR3 runs 14 residues. Germline assignment: CDR1 MNHNS and CDR2 SASEGT. Trimming took 6 bases from V and 8 from J, leaving 17 bases between them. CDR3 nucleotides: TGTGCCAGCAGCCGTGGGGGGTTGGGGCATGAGCAGTTCTTC. It is translated as CASSRGGLGHEQFF.

The gene calls are TRBV3-1 and TRBJ2-7; D not resolved. Germline loops: CDR1 LGHDT, CDR2 YNNKEL (reference sequence). This CDR3 comprises 14 residues. V lost 3 bases and J lost 4, with 13 bases in between. The CDR3: CASSHPGPRYEQYF. The CDR3 bases are TGTGCCAGCAGCCATCCTGGACCGAGGTACGAGCAGTACTTC.

This clonotype was detected a few times. The rearrangement joins TRBV12-3 or TRBV12-4 to TRBJ2-3; D is unclear. V was clipped by 7 bases and J by 4 bases, with 21 bases between them. The CDR3 is 16 amino acids. CDR3 in amino acids: CASKGSGPHGADTQYF. In DNA, the CDR3 is TGTGCCAGCAAAGGTTCCGGGCCTCACGGCGCAGATACGCAGTATTTT.

This clonotype was found a few times. The rearrangement uses TRBV27 and TRBJ1-1; TRBD1 is a possible D gene (6 bases). CDR1 and CDR2 from the germline V gene are MNHEY and SMNVEV (reference sequence). V was pared by 4 bases and J by 7 bases, with 13 bases between. The CDR3 has 13 residues. The chain's CDR3 is CASSSPTGFEAFF. For the CDR3, the DNA is TGTGCCAGCAGTTCTCCGACAGGATTTGAAGCTTTCTTT.

The chain has TRBV6-1 and TRBJ1-2; 7 bases match TRBD1. J was trimmed by 2 bases and V by 6 bases; bases with no gene match: 12. Germline-derived CDR1 and CDR2 are MNHNS and SASEGT. CDR3 length: 16 amino acids. In nucleotides, the CDR3 is TGTGCCAGCAGGCCTAAACCCACAGGGGCGAACTATGGCTACACCTTC. It is translated as CASRPKPTGANYGYTF.

The J gene is TRBJ2-1, the V gene TRBV14; TRBD1 is a possible D gene (6 bases). Germline CDR1 is SGHDN and CDR2 is FVKESK. The germline V and J ends were trimmed by 6 bases and 10 bases, with 25 bases remaining between them. The CDR3 is 16 amino acids. The CDR3 loop reads CASSAFAGTQVIEQFF. The CDR3 DNA reads TGTGCCAGCAGTGCTTTCGCCGGGACACAGGTTATAGAGCAGTTCTTC.

The chain uses TRBV10-1 and TRBJ2-1; 10 bases map to TRBD1. Germline CDR1 is WNHNN and CDR2 is SYGVQD (reference sequence). Unmatched junction bases numbered 6, after V lost 0 bases and J lost 7 bases. The CDR3 has 16 residues. For the CDR3, the DNA is TGCGCCAGCAGTGAGTCCGGGACAGGGGCTAGGAATGAGCAGTTCTTC. It translates to CASSESGTGARNEQFF.

Only a few counts were recorded for this clonotype. The V gene is TRBV20-1, the J gene TRBJ1-1, with unresolved D. This CDR3 has 13 amino acids. Trimming shortened V by 4 bases and J by 1 base, and 10 bases separated the two germline ends. Germline-derived CDR1 and CDR2 are DFQATT and SNEGSKA (reference sequence). The CDR3 protein is CSATFQGNTEAFF. CDR3 bases: TGCAGTGCTACCTTTCAAGGGAACACTGAAGCTTTCTTT.

This clonotype was found a few times. The genes are TRBV7-9 and TRBJ2-7; the D gene is possibly TRBD2 (5 bases). V lost 5 bases to trimming and J lost 2 bases, with 13 bases between them. This CDR3 comprises 14 residues. CDR1 SEHNR and CDR2 FQNEAQ come from the germline V gene (reference sequence). The DNA of the CDR3 is TGTGCCAGCAGCGCTGGGATTAGCGCCTACGAGCAGTACTTC. As protein: CASSAGISAYEQYF.

The table lists this clonotype with a count of one. The V gene is TRBV20-1, the J gene TRBJ2-2, with 8 bases that match TRBD2. The ends lost 3 bases at V and 5 bases at J; junction bases unmatched: 5. The CDR3 contains 14 residues. Germline CDR1 DFQATT, CDR2 SNEGSKA (reference sequence). The chain's CDR3 is CSARGLGPTGELFF. In DNA form, the CDR3 reads TGCAGTGCTAGGGGACTAGGTCCGACCGGGGAGCTGTTTTTT.

This clonotype has just a few counts. This chain uses TRBV2 with TRBJ2-4; TRBD2 matches at 11 bases. Germline CDR1 and CDR2: SNHLY and FYNNEI. This CDR3 is 15 amino acids long. V lost 6 bases, J lost 7 bases, and 8 bases stayed unmatched. The CDR3 loop reads CASRTGTSGPNIQYF. The CDR3 nucleotides are TGTGCCAGCAGGACCGGGACTAGCGGACCTAACATTCAGTACTTC.

This sequence joins TRBV4-1 and TRBJ1-2; tentative D call: TRBD1 (5 bases). The CDR3 contains 14 residues. Trimming took 1 base from V and 5 from J, leaving 11 bases between them. Germline assignment: CDR1 MGHRA and CDR2 YSYEKL. As DNA, the CDR3 is TGCGCCAGCAGCCAAGCTGGGGGAGATTATGGCTACACCTTC. Protein product: CASSQAGGDYGYTF.

This clonotype was seen a few times. The chain recombines TRBV12-3 or TRBV12-4 with TRBJ2-1; the D gene could be TRBD1 or TRBD2 (5 bases each). The CDR3 is 15 residues long. The V end lost 4 bases, the J end lost 2 bases, and 12 bases lay between the germline ends. In DNA, the CDR3 is TGTGCCAGCAGTTACCGGGACGAAACCTACAATGAGCAGTTCTTC. Translated, it gives CASSYRDETYNEQFF.

This clonotype was seen more than once but under ten times. The gene calls are TRBV20-1 and TRBJ2-3, with D possibly being TRBD1 (6 bases). This CDR3 region has 15 residues. Germline V CDR1 and CDR2: DFQATT, SNEGSKA (reference sequence). V gave up 3 bases and J gave up 5 bases, with 18 bases separating them. The CDR3 region has the DNA TGCAGTGCTAGTGGAACTTCCAGGGGAAAAGATACGCAGTATTTT. It translates to CSASGTSRGKDTQYF.

This clonotype was counted between two and nine times. This rearrangement joins TRBV12-3 or TRBV12-4 to TRBJ2-1; perhaps TRBD1 as D (6 bases). Trimming removed 5 bases at V and 4 bases at J, with 12 bases between. This CDR3 region has 14 residues. As DNA, the CDR3 is TGTGCCAGCAGTCGGACAGTTTATTACAATGAGCAGTTCTTC. It encodes CASSRTVYYNEQFF.

This clonotype was recorded a few times. The chain employs TRBV12-5 and TRBJ2-3, with D possibly TRBD1 on 5 matching bases. Trimming took 6 bases from V and 0 from J, leaving 13 bases between them. Germline-derived CDR1 and CDR2 are LGHNT and FRNRAP. This CDR3 region has 15 residues. This CDR3 reads CASGPQGLSTDTQYF. The CDR3 coding sequence is TGTGCTAGTGGCCCTCAGGGCCTTAGCACAGATACGCAGTATTTT.

V and J are TRBV6-6 and TRBJ1-1, with TRBD1 matching over 9 bases. Germline V gives CDR1 MNHNY, CDR2 SVGAGI (reference sequence). There are 13 residues in the CDR3. J was trimmed by 4 bases and V by 6 bases; bases with no gene match: 3. The CDR3 protein is CASRPQGATEAFF. The CDR3 DNA is TGTGCCAGCAGGCCACAGGGGGCCACTGAAGCTTTCTTT.

This clonotype appeared many times. The chain has TRBV28 and TRBJ1-2; possibly TRBD1 for D (5 bases). The length of the CDR3 is 15 residues. Trimming cost V 5 bases and J 2 bases, with 15 bases left between them. In germline, CDR1 is MDHEN, CDR2 SYDVKM. CDR3 coding DNA: TGTGCCAGCAGTACCCCCGGGACGGTCAACTATGGCTACACCTTC. This gives the protein CASSTPGTVNYGYTF.

This clonotype was seen a handful of times. J is TRBJ2-7 and V is TRBV10-3; 7 bases align to TRBD2. The CDR3 contains 14 residues. Germline V gene lookup returns CDR1 ENHRY and CDR2 SYGVKD. Trimming took 0 bases from V and 4 from J; bases not matched to a gene: 3. In nucleotides, the CDR3 is TGTGCCATCAGTGAGTCGACTAGCTTGTACGAGCAGTACTTC. Protein product: CAISESTSLYEQYF.

This clonotype was seen only a few times. The gene calls are TRBV12-3 or TRBV12-4 and TRBJ2-7; D is uncertain. This CDR3 spans 14 amino acids. V lost 6 bases and J 1 base, leaving 13 bases between the germline ends. CDR3 loop: CASSPRRYSYEQYF. The CDR3 DNA is TGTGCCAGCAGCCCCCGTAGGTATTCCTACGAGCAGTACTTC.

This clonotype has a handful of counts. The genes are TRBV7-8 and TRBJ2-3, with D unclear. V was cut by 1 base and J by 3 bases, with 11 bases left in between. Germline V gene sequence: CDR1 SGHVS, CDR2 FQNEAQ. This CDR3 has 15 amino acids. This chain's CDR3 is CASSLVSRQTDTQYF. The CDR3 nucleotides read TGTGCCAGCAGCTTAGTTTCGAGGCAGACAGATACGCAGTATTTT.